Described below is a single T cell receptor beta chain sequence and its context. Its cognate antigen is unknown. The treatment was: approximately nine-day PBMC culture with coronavirus spike peptide pools or control peptides (ViraFEST assay). These data belong to a study of vaccination and CD4 T cells after COVID-19. Study details: SARS-CoV-2 had been detected by nasal swab PCR in convalescent patients; nine were mild, one severe.

V lost 0 bases to trimming and J lost 0 bases, with 9 bases between them. The CDR3 runs 17 residues. Germline V lookup: CDR1 SEHNR, CDR2 FQNEAQ (reference sequence). Sequencing of DNA taken from cultured CD4+ T cells relied on the Oncomine TCR Beta short-read assay. TCRdb re-derived calls from the PCR reads in MiXCR, one entry per CDR3 protein. The sample has about 25,000 distinct CDR3 sequences; around half are singletons. The rearrangement links TRBV7-9 to TRBJ2-6, with a tentative D call TRBD1 (5 bases). The clonotype originates from a human donor who had recovered from COVID-19. Specimen: CD4+ T cells from blood, cultured in vitro. CDR3 region: CASSLAGALSGANVLTF. The CDR3 coding sequence is TGTGCCAGCAGCTTAGCAGGGGCCCTCTCTGGGGCCAACGTCCTGACTTTC.